The text below deals with one T cell receptor beta chain. Its antigen is still unknown. Germline V gives CDR1 LGHDT, CDR2 YNNKEL (reference sequence). The ends were cut back, 4 bases at V and 6 bases at J, with 9 bases in the middle. This CDR3 is 13 amino acids long. There were only healthy Caucasians among the donors. These data originate in a study of identical twins. Findings and caveats of the study: Monozygotic twins shared more out-of-frame TCR alpha than recombination models predicted. Weaker excess twin sharing was seen among beta out-of-frame sequences.

Carrying unique molecular identifiers, the cDNA also gained a universal primer site through template switching. MiXCR was run by TCRdb on the 5' RACE reads, yielding one entry per CDR3 protein. The sample lists around 550,000 distinct CDR3 sequences; over 12% were seen once. The same specimen was also included in a second study, on yellow fever vaccine responses in identical twins.

The chain carries TRBV3-1 and TRBJ1-4; D perhaps matches TRBD1 (5 bases). Input material: CD4+ T cells sorted from blood. The TCR originated in a young woman in good health. DNA of the CDR3: TGTGCCAGCAGCCCGGGGACCCATGAAAAACTGTTTTTT. Translating gives CASSPGTHEKLFF.